Listed here are 2 T cell receptor beta chains from one sample, sequenced in a study of T cell responses to AZD1222 COVID-19 vaccine. Assay: immunoSEQ multiplex PCR; the TCRdb copy retains only in-frame clones and omits some. The sample includes 100,000 to 150,000 clones, roughly 92% of them seen just once. Sequenced material: peripheral blood, taken on day 0 of AZD1222 vaccination. These receptors originate from an adult in good health.

The J gene is TRBJ1-5, the V gene TRBV30; 9 nucleotides agree with TRBD1. Unmatched junction bases numbered 2, after V lost 2 bases and J lost 0 bases. The CDR3 runs 15 residues. Per the germline V gene, CDR1 is GTSNPN and CDR2 is SVGIG (reference sequence). This chain's CDR3 is CAWSRTGDSNQPQHF. The CDR3 DNA sequence: TGTGCCTGGAGTAGGACAGGGGATAGCAATCAGCCCCAGCATTTT.

The chain has TRBV19 and TRBJ1-1, with a weak D call TRBD1 (5 bases). Trimming pared 0 bases from V and 4 bases from J, leaving 9 bases between. The CDR3 loop spans 14 amino acids. In germline, CDR1 is LNHDA, CDR2 SQIVND (reference sequence). The CDR3 here is CASSIDSGITEAFF. The CDR3 DNA reads TGTGCCAGTAGTATAGATTCAGGGATCACTGAAGCTTTCTTT.